This TCR beta chain was sequenced in a study of blood T cell repertoires in COVID-19. At the level of the study: From T cells, B-cell-depleted T cells, or PBMCs came the material, which was cDNA or gDNA.

This CDR3 comprises 16 residues. Trimming removed 3 bases at V and 8 bases at J, with 17 bases between. Germline loops: CDR1 MDHEN, CDR2 SYDVKM. Here immunoSEQ multiplex PCR was the method, and the copy in TCRdb shows in-frame clones only, minus some. The repertoire holds under 300,000 clones, with around 88% as singletons. Sequenced: peripheral blood. The chain joins TRBV28 to TRBJ1-6; D gene uncertain. This TCR was sampled from a man older than 75 with acute or convalescent COVID-19. CDR3 in amino acids: CASSFSDTLRDSPLHF. CDR3 nucleotides: TGTGCCAGCAGTTTTAGCGACACCCTAAGGGATTCACCCCTCCACTTT.